This T cell receptor beta chain comes out of a study of T-cell memory formation after mild COVID-19. TCRdb passed the 5' RACE reads through MiXCR, listing each CDR3 protein once. The sample lists 500,000 to 650,000 distinct CDR3 sequences; less than 25% were seen once. Trimming removed 4 bases from V and 6 bases from J; junction bases left unmatched: 8. Germline lookup yields CDR1 SGHRS and CDR2 YFSETQ. The CDR3 is 14 residues long. This TCR was sampled from an adult woman who had mild COVID-19 (a few samples of this study predate the infection). Cell type and time point are not known. V gene TRBV5-1 combines with J gene TRBJ2-7; 9 bases line up with TRBD1. The material sequenced was PBMCs or a T cell subset sorted from them (not recorded which). The CDR3 bases are TGCGCCAGCAGCCCGGGGGACAGGGTGTCCGAGCAGTACTTC. Its protein is CASSPGDRVSEQYF.